Below, one T cell receptor (beta chain) is given with its context. Its recognized antigen is unknown. The sample holds no much larger clone one base away, and base qualities are not on file. The sample belongs to a study of blood T cells in healthy people across ages (dated by TCRdb to between 2015 and 2017). A note on the overall study: In model experiments, roughly one uniquely barcoded TCR beta cDNA molecule per two T cells was captured by template switching. The donors were divided into four age groups: young (average around 16 years), middle-aged (roughly 40), aged (roughly 60) and long-lived (roughly 82). The study measured age-related changes in TCR beta repertoire diversity using deep sequencing normalized with unique cDNA molecular identifiers. To avoid experimental bias, donors of different ages were randomly spread across the sequencing lanes. Two additional independent replicas of 1 million unique cDNA reads from the same blood draw were analyzed for two donors (one aged 18 to 30 and one aged 80 or older). Study-level results and caveats: As age increased, observed TCR beta diversity per million T cells dropped in a roughly linear way, and a significant reduction was already evident by age around 41. Because the CMV infection status of the donors was unknown, age-related changes in expanded clonotypes may potentially have been confounded. A strong correlation was found between observed TCR beta diversity and the percentage of naive T cells measured by flow cytometry. Compared with the aged group, the long-lived group had more naive CD4+ T cells, fewer expanded clones and increased TCR diversity, a pattern suggesting age selection. Since profiling was done on bulk unsorted PBMCs, naive and antigen-experienced compartments could not be conclusively compared. Estimates of total diversity based on one million sequenced T cells were considered lower bounds and underestimates.

The protocol used for the library was 5' RACE. TCRdb records Illumina HiSeq 2500 as the sequencer. A second 7 to 11 cycle PCR used a sample-barcoded 5' primer and a J-beta primer mix. A template-switch 5' adaptor carrying 12 random nucleotides introduced a unique molecular identifier onto each TCR beta cDNA molecule. Each sample yielded at least 2.5 million CDR3-containing paired-end reads. The Mint cDNA synthesis kit, primed by a TRBC-specific oligonucleotide, was used to synthesize first-strand cDNA from all RNA. After uracil-DNA glycosylase treatment, a first 18-cycle PCR used universal primers M1SS and BC2_uni_R on all cDNA. The authors' pipeline ran thus. Normalization of each sample was performed by random selection of 1 million high-quality reads, each carrying a distinct molecular identifier. Instead of being binned into consensus sequences, reads with shared molecular identifiers were discarded. MiTCR, run with a Q25 quality threshold and the strictest error-elimination algorithm, handled CDR3 identification, clonotype clustering and error correction. A nonparametric unseen species model with Euler transformation was used to estimate a lower bound on total TCR beta diversity. In-frame beta chains were kept once TCRdb had trimmed the public reads at Q25 with fastp and called clones with MiXCR. Rows are unified per CDR3 protein, each entry keeping the most common DNA and genes. TCRdb's processing, not the authors', yielded these V and J calls. The sample data list over 550,000 distinct CDR3 sequences, and about 30% of these were observed just once. The biggest ten clones account for around 14% of the sample.

Donors were 30 to 45 systemically healthy Caucasian individuals from Russia aged 6 to 90 years. Each donor gave ten milliliters of peripheral blood, drawn into EDTA-treated Vacutainer tubes. Ficoll-Paque density-gradient centrifugation was used to isolate PBMCs, with at least 7 million obtained per sample. Total RNA, at least 5.5 micrograms per sample, was extracted from PBMCs with Trizol reagent. Naive CD45RAhigh/CD27high T cell percentages were measured by flow cytometry on a PBMC aliquot from every donor. V and J are truncated by 0 bases and 13 bases respectively, leaving an intervening sequence of 25 bases. The cysteine opens and the phenylalanine closes a CDR3 of 17 amino acids. CDR3 DNA is the only sequence kept; it has 51 bases, read in frame from the first base. Sequences LGHNA (CDR1) and YNFKEQ (CDR2) are obtained from the germline V gene.

Material for sequencing was blood. The rearrangement combines TRBV4-2 with TRBJ2-1; tentative D gene TRBD1, with 6 bases matching. The sequence was obtained from a woman older than 75 in good health. The DNA sequence reads TGTGCCAGCAGCCAAGAGTTGAGGCTAACAGGGCAGGAGACCCAGTTCTTC. Its amino acids are CASSQELRLTGQETQFF.